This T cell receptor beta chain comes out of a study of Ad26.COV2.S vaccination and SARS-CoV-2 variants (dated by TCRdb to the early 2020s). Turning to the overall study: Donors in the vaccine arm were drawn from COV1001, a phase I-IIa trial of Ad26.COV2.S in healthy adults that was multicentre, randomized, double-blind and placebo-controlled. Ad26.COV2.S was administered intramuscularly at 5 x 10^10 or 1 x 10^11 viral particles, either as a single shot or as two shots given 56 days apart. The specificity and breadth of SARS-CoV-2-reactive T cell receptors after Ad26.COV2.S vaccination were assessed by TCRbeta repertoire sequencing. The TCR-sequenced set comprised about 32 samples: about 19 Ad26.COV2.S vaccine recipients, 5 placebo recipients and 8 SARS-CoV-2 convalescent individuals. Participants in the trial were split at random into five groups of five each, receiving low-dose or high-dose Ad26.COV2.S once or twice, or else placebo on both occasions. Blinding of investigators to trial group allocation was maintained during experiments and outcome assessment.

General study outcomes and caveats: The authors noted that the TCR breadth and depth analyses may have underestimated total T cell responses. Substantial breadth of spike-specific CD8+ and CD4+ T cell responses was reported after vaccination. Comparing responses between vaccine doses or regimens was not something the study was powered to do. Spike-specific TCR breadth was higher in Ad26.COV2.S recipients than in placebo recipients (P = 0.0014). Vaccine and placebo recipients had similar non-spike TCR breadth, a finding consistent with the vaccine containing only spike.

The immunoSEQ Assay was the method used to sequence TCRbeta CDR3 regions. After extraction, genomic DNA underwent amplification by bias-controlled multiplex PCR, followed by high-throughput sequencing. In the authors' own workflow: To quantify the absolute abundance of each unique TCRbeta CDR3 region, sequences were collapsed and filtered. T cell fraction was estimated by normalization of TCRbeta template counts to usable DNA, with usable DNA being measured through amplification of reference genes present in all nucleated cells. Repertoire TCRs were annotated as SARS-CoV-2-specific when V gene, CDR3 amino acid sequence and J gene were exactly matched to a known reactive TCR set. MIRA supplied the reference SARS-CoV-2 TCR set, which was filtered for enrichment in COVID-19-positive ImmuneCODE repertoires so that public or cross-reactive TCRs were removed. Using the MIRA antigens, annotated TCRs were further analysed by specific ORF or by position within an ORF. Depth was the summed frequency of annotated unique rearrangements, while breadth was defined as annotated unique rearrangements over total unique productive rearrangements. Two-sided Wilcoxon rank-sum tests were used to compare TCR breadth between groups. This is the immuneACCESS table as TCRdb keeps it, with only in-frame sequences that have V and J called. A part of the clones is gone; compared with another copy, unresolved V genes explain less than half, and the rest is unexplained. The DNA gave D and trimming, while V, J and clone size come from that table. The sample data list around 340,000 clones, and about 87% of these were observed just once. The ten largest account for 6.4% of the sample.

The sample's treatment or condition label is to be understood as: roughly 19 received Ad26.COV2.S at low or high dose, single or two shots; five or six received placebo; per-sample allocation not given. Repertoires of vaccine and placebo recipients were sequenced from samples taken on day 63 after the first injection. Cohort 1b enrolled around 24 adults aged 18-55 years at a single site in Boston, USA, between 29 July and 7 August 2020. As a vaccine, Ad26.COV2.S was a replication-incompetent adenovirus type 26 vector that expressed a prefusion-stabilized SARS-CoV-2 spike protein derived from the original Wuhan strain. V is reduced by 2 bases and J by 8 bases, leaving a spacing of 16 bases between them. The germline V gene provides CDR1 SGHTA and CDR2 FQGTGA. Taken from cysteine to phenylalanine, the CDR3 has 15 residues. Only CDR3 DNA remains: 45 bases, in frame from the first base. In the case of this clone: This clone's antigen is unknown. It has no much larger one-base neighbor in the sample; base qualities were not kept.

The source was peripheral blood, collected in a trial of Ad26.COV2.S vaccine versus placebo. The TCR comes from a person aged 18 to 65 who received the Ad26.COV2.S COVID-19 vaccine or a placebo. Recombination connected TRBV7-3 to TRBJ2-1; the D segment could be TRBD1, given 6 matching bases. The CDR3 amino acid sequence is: CASSLVLQGSYEQFF. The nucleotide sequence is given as TGTGCCAGCAGCTTAGTTCTACAGGGTAGTTATGAGCAGTTCTTC.